A single sample is the source of the 27 T cell receptor beta chains below, sequenced in a study of blood T cell repertoires in COVID-19. Generated by immunoSEQ multiplex PCR, the TCRdb table keeps only in-frame clones and is missing some. Of 55,000 to 70,000 clones listed, approximately 80% are singletons. The specimen was peripheral blood. The source of these receptors is a woman of 80 years or more with acute or convalescent COVID-19.

J is TRBJ1-2 and V is TRBV12-3 or TRBV12-4, with a tentative D call TRBD1 (5 bases). This CDR3 comprises 13 residues. Trimming took off 5 bases at V and 7 bases at J, with 14 bases between the two ends. The CDR3 nucleotides read TGTGCCAGCAGTCCCGCGGGGACCGGTGGCTACACCTTC. Its translation is CASSPAGTGGYTF.

The rearrangement joins TRBV9 to TRBJ2-7; 11 nucleotides align to TRBD1. Germline CDR1 SGDLS, CDR2 YYNGEE. This CDR3 region has 15 residues. The trim removed 0 bases at V and 7 bases at J, leaving 6 bases unmatched. In DNA form, the CDR3 reads TGTGCCAGCAGCGTAGTAGGACAGGGGGCAATTGAGCAGTACTTC. It encodes CASSVVGQGAIEQYF.

V is TRBV29-1 and J is TRBJ2-5; 12 nucleotides agree with TRBD2. This CDR3 has 13 residues. Germline values: CDR1 SQVTM, CDR2 ANQGSEA. The J segment lost 7 bases and the V segment lost 6 bases, leaving 6 bases of the junction unmatched. The CDR3 protein is CSVTSGSWVTQYF. CDR3 nucleotide sequence: TGCAGCGTGACTAGCGGGAGCTGGGTGACCCAGTACTTC.

V gene TRBV19 combines with J gene TRBJ2-3; D is undetermined. The ends were cut back, 2 bases at V and 0 bases at J, with 12 bases in the middle. Germline V CDR1 and CDR2: LNHDA, SQIVND (reference sequence). CDR3 length: 16 residues. In nucleotides, the CDR3 is TGTGCCAGTAGTATACTAGGCCGCACTAGCACAGATACGCAGTATTTT. Translated, it gives CASSILGRTSTDTQYF. The full variable domain, completed using reference TRBV19 and TRBJ2-3, is DGGITQSPKYLFRKEGQNVTLSCEQNLNHDAMYWYRQDPGQGLRLIYYSQIVNDFQKGDIAEGYSVSREKKESFPLTVTSAQKNPTAFYLCASSILGRTSTDTQYFGPGTRLTVL.

J is TRBJ2-5 and V is TRBV6-6; 8 positions match TRBD1. The CDR3 contains 13 residues. V was clipped by 5 bases and J by 4 bases; unmatched bases: 3. The V gene's germline CDR1 is MNHNY and CDR2 SVGAGI (reference sequence). CDR3 sequence reads: CASSPDRGETQYF. Here the CDR3 DNA reads TGTGCCAGCAGTCCTGACAGGGGAGAGACCCAGTACTTC.

This sequence joins TRBV23-1 and TRBJ2-3; 8 nucleotides align to TRBD2. TRBV23-1 is flagged as an ORF with uncertain function. CDR3 length: 15 amino acids. The junction had 6 bases not matched to a gene; V was cut back by 3 bases and J by 4 bases. CDR3 residues: CASSQGSGVADTQYF. CDR3 bases: TGCGCCAGCAGTCAGGGTAGCGGGGTAGCAGATACGCAGTATTTT.

This chain links TRBV7-9 with TRBJ1-1; D is perhaps TRBD1 (6 bases). The CDR3 covers 15 residues. CDR1 SEHNR and CDR2 FQNEAQ come from the germline V gene (reference sequence). V lost 7 bases and J 3 bases, leaving 18 bases between the germline ends. The CDR3 sequence: CASIQSRGADTEAFF. The CDR3 coding sequence is TGTGCCAGCATCCAGAGCCGGGGGGCGGACACTGAAGCTTTCTTT.

The rearrangement joins TRBV3-1 (or the pseudogene TRBV3-2) to TRBJ2-5, with 8 bases matching TRBD1. This CDR3 is built from 14 residues. The junction had 7 bases not matched to a gene; V was cut back by 5 bases and J by 5 bases. Looked up from germline, CDR1 is LGHDT and CDR2 is YNNKEL (reference sequence). The CDR3 DNA is TGTGCCAGCAGCTTTCGGACAGGGACGGAGACCCAGTACTTC. It encodes CASSFRTGTETQYF.

The chain uses TRBV28 and TRBJ2-7; 9 positions match TRBD1. Per the germline V gene, CDR1 is MDHEN and CDR2 is SYDVKM. Trimming cost V 8 bases and J 5 bases; bases outside gene matches: 16. This CDR3 region has 16 residues. For the CDR3, the DNA is TGTGCCAGCCCCCCCGCAGGGGGACAGGGCGTCCACGAGCAGTACTTC. Protein sequence: CASPPAGGQGVHEQYF.

V is TRBV18 and J is TRBJ1-2, with TRBD1 as a possible D gene (5 bases). With 3 bases removed from V and 2 bases from J, the gap between germline ends came to 19 bases. Looked up from germline, CDR1 is KGHSH and CDR2 is LQKENI. The CDR3 loop spans 17 amino acids. The CDR3 sequence: CASSPAQQVGVNYGYTF. CDR3 nucleotides: TGTGCCAGCTCACCTGCGCAACAGGTTGGCGTAAACTATGGCTACACCTTC.

The chain recombines TRBV5-1 with TRBJ1-4, with D uncertain. This CDR3 spans 14 amino acids. Per germline, CDR1 SGHRS and CDR2 YFSETQ. Trimming cost V 1 base and J 2 bases, with 6 bases left between them. The CDR3, as DNA: TGCGCCAGCAGCTTGTTACAGACTAATGAAAAACTGTTTTTT. Translating it yields CASSLLQTNEKLFF.

This clone was seen just once. This chain uses TRBV5-1 with TRBJ1-4, with 7 bases that match TRBD1. J gave up 4 bases and V 0 bases, and 6 bases lay outside the gene matches. CDR3 length equals 16 residues. CDR1 is SGHRS and CDR2 is YFSETQ in the germline V gene. The CDR3 sequence: CASSLDGQVYNEKLFF. Written as DNA, the CDR3 is TGCGCCAGCAGCTTGGACGGACAGGTTTATAATGAAAAACTGTTTTTT. Full variable domain (remainder filled in from reference TRBV5-1 and TRBJ1-4): KAGVTQTPRYLIKTRGQQVTLSCSPISGHRSVSWYQQTPGQGLQFLFEYFSETQRNKGNFPGRFSGRQFSNSRSEMNVSTLELGDSALYLCASSLDGQVYNEKLFFGSGTQLSVL.

With regard to this clone: Other DNA sequences in this specimen translate into the identical CDR3. The V call is TRBV9, the J call TRBJ2-1, with D hard to call. The V end was cut by 1 base, the J end by 6 bases, with 11 bases between. The V gene's germline CDR1 is SGDLS and CDR2 YYNGEE. This CDR3 spans 14 amino acids. The CDR3 sequence: CASSVTGLSNEQFF. The CDR3 coding sequence is TGTGCCAGCAGCGTAACGGGTTTAAGCAATGAGCAGTTCTTC.

The chain carries TRBV18 and TRBJ2-7, with 11 nucleotides matching TRBD1. CDR3 length: 14 amino acids. Germline V gives CDR1 KGHSH, CDR2 LQKENI. V gave up 1 base and J gave up 7 bases; unmatched junction bases: 3. The CDR3 nucleotides read TGTGCCAGCTCACCACGGGGGACAGGGGGAGAGCAGTACTTC. It encodes CASSPRGTGGEQYF.

Only one count was recorded for this clone. V usage is TRBV6-5 and J usage is TRBJ2-7, with 7 bases matching TRBD2. The length of the CDR3 is 15 residues. Germline V CDR1 and CDR2: MNHEY, SVGAGI. V lost 1 base, J lost 0 bases, and 3 bases stayed unmatched. This chain's CDR3 is CASSYFGGSSYEQYF. The CDR3 DNA sequence: TGTGCCAGCAGTTACTTCGGCGGGAGCTCCTACGAGCAGTACTTC.

A single count supports this clone. V usage is TRBV3-1 (or the pseudogene TRBV3-2) and J usage is TRBJ2-7, with D unresolved. Between the trimmed V and J ends, which lost 5 bases and 2 bases, there was a span of 19 bases. This CDR3 spans 16 amino acids. Germline assignment: CDR1 LGHDT and CDR2 YNNKEL (reference sequence). The CDR3 protein is CASSFSRLPTPYEQYF. CDR3 nucleotide sequence: TGTGCCAGCAGCTTTTCGCGCCTCCCCACCCCCTACGAGCAGTACTTC.

This sequence joins TRBV6-1 and TRBJ2-7, with D perhaps matching TRBD2 (5 bases). Germline V gene data show CDR1 as MNHNS and CDR2 as SASEGT. The CDR3 extends over 14 amino acids. The germline V and J ends were trimmed by 3 bases and 1 base, with 10 bases remaining between them. The CDR3 DNA follows: TGTGCCAGCAGTGATAGAGGGCGATCCTACGAGCAGTACTTC. It translates to CASSDRGRSYEQYF.

This rearrangement joins TRBV27 to TRBJ2-5, with D unresolved. The V gene's germline CDR1 is MNHEY and CDR2 SMNVEV (reference sequence). This CDR3 has 13 amino acids. With 5 bases removed from V and 2 bases from J, the gap between germline ends came to 9 bases. The CDR3 DNA follows: TGTGCCAGCAGTGCCCACGGGCAAGAGACCCAGTACTTC. Protein sequence: CASSAHGQETQYF.

The chain joins TRBV27 to TRBJ2-5, with TRBD2 matching over 10 bases. Per germline, CDR1 MNHEY and CDR2 SMNVEV (reference sequence). The CDR3 spans 17 residues. The J segment lost 5 bases and the V segment lost 6 bases, leaving 15 bases of the junction unmatched. CDR3 DNA sequence: TGTGCCAGCAGACAAACGGAGGCTAGCGGGGGTGTGGAGACCCAGTACTTC. Translated: CASRQTEASGGVETQYF.

The genes are TRBV3-1 (or the pseudogene TRBV3-2) and TRBJ1-3; D might be TRBD1 (5 bases). Germline V lookup: CDR1 LGHDT, CDR2 YNNKEL (reference sequence). V was cut by 3 bases and J by 3 bases, with 12 bases left in between. The CDR3 has 15 amino acids. The CDR3, as DNA: TGTGCCAGCAGCCACGGTCGGACACTTGGAAACACCATATATTTT. Protein sequence: CASSHGRTLGNTIYF.

The CDR3 DNA reads TGTGCCACGGGTCGGGCCTACGAGCAGTACTTC. Translation gives CATGRAYEQYF. The chain is built from TRBV27 and TRBJ2-7; unclear D gene. CDR1 and CDR2 from the germline V gene are MNHEY and SMNVEV (reference sequence). The V end was cut by 10 bases, the J end by 2 bases, with 9 bases between. The CDR3 consists of 11 residues.

The genes are TRBV9 and TRBJ1-1, with 8 nucleotides matching TRBD1. The V and J ends lost 4 bases and 5 bases, in that order; junction bases with no gene match: 10. The germline gives CDR1 SGDLS, CDR2 YYNGEE. This CDR3 region has 15 residues. The CDR3 loop reads CASSPRQGALTEAFF. The CDR3, as DNA: TGTGCCAGCAGCCCCCGTCAGGGGGCGCTGACTGAAGCTTTCTTT.

The rearrangement uses TRBV9 and TRBJ1-1, with TRBD1 identical over 7 bases. Trimming removed 4 bases from V and 2 bases from J; junction bases left unmatched: 14. This CDR3 region has 17 residues. Germline V gene data show CDR1 as SGDLS and CDR2 as YYNGEE. The CDR3 DNA is TGTGCCAGCAGCTTACTACCTGGTTGGGACAGCAACACTGAAGCTTTCTTT. Protein product: CASSLLPGWDSNTEAFF.

The rearrangement joins TRBV10-3 to TRBJ2-7, with D possibly TRBD2 on 6 matching bases. CDR1 ENHRY and CDR2 SYGVKD come from the germline V gene. Trimming removed 0 bases at V and 3 bases at J, with 18 bases between. The CDR3 runs to 17 residues. The CDR3: CAISESSRGRTNYEQYF. DNA of the CDR3: TGTGCCATCAGTGAGTCGAGTAGGGGCAGGACTAACTACGAGCAGTACTTC.

This clone appeared a single time. The V gene is TRBV24-1, the J gene TRBJ2-5; 7 nucleotides line up with TRBD1. Germline values: CDR1 KGHDR, CDR2 SFDVKD. V was clipped by 4 bases and J by 1 base; unmatched bases: 8. This CDR3 has 16 amino acids. CDR3 sequence reads: CATSDVGQLPQETQYF. For the CDR3, the DNA is TGTGCCACCAGTGACGTGGGACAGCTACCCCAAGAGACCCAGTACTTC.

This chain joins TRBV18 and TRBJ2-1, with D unresolved. CDR1 and CDR2 (germline): KGHSH, LQKENI. The V gene lost 8 bases and the J gene lost 0 bases, with 14 bases spanning the gap. The CDR3 covers 15 residues. DNA for the CDR3: TGTGCCAGCACTAAGCAGCCGAGCTCCTACAATGAGCAGTTCTTC. This gives the protein CASTKQPSSYNEQFF. The full variable domain, in which reference TRBV18 and TRBJ2-1 provide the parts outside the CDR3, is NAGVMQNPRHLVRRRGQEARLRCSPMKGHSHVYWYRQLPEEGLKFMVYLQKENIIDESGMPKERFSAEFPKEGPSILRIQQVVRGDSAAYFCASTKQPSSYNEQFFGPGTRLTVL.

The chain has TRBV6-5 and TRBJ2-4, with D unclear. Trimming removed 2 bases from V and 5 bases from J, with 13 bases in between. The germline gives CDR1 MNHEY, CDR2 SVGAGI. The length of the CDR3 is 15 residues. The CDR3 DNA follows: TGTGCCAGCAGTTACCCAACTACCGCAGAAAACATTCAGTACTTC. Its protein is CASSYPTTAENIQYF.